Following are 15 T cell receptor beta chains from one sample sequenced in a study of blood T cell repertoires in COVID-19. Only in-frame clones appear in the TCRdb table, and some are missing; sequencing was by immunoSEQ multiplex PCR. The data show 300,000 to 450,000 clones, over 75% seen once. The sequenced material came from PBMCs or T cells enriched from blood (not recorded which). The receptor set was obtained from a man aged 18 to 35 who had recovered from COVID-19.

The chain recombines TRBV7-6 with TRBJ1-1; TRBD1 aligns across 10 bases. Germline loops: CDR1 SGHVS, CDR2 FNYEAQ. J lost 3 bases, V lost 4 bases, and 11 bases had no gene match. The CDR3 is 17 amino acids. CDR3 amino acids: CASSSVPGQGSHTEAFF. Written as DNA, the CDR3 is TGTGCCAGCAGCTCAGTCCCGGGACAGGGGTCGCACACTGAAGCTTTCTTT.

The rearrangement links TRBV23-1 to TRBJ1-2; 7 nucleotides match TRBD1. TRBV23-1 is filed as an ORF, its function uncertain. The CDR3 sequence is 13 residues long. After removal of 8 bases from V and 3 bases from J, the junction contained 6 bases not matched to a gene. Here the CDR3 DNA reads TGCGCCAGCTCTAGGACAGGACACTATGGCTACACCTTC. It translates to CASSRTGHYGYTF.

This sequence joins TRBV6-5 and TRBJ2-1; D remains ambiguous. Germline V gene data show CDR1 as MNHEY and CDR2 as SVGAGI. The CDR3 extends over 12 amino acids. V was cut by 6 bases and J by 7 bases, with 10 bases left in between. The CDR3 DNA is TGTGCCAGCAGCCCCTTCGGGAATGAGCAGTTCTTC. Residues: CASSPFGNEQFF.

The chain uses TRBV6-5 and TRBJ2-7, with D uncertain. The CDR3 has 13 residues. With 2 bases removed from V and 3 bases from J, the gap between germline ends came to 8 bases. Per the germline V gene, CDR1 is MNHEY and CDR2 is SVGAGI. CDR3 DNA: TGTGCCAGCAGTTACGACAAGGACTACGAGCAGTACTTC. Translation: CASSYDKDYEQYF.

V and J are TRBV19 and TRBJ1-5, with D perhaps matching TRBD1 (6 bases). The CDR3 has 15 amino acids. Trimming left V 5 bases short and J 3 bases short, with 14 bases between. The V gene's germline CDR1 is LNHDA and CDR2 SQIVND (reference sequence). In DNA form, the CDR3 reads TGTGCCAGTAGTTGGACAGAACTAGTCAATCAGCCCCAGCATTTT. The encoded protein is CASSWTELVNQPQHF.

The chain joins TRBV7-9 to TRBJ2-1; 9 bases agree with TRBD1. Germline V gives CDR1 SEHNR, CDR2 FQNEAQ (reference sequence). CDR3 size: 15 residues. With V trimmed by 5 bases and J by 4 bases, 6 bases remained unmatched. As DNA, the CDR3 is TGTGCCAGCAGCCCTGGACAGGGGATATACAATGAGCAGTTCTTC. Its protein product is CASSPGQGIYNEQFF.

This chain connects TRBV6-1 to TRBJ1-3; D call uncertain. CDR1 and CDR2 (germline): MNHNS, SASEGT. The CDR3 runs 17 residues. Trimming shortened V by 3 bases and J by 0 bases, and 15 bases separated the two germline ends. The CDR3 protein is CASSDLGSPFSGNTIYF. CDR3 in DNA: TGTGCCAGCAGTGATTTGGGCTCACCTTTCTCTGGAAACACCATATATTTT.

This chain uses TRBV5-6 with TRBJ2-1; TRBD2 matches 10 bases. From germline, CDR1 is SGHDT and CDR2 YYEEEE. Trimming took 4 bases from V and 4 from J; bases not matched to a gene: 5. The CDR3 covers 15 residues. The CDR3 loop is CASSPGLAIYNEQFF. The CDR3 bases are TGTGCCAGCAGCCCGGGACTAGCGATTTACAATGAGCAGTTCTTC.

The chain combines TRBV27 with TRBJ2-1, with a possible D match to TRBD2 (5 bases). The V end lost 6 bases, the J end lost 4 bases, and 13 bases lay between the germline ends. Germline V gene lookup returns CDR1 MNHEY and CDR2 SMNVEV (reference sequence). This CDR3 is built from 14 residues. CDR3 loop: CASSRENDYNEQFF. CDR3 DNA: TGTGCCAGCAGCCGGGAAAACGATTACAATGAGCAGTTCTTC.

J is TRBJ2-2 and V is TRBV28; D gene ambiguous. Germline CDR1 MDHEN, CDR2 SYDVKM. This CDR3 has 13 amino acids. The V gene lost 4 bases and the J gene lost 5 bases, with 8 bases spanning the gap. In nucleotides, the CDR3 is TGTGCCAGCAGTTCGACAAGTACCGGGGAGCTGTTTTTT. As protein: CASSSTSTGELFF.

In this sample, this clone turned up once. The DNA for the CDR3 is TGCGCCAGCAGCTTGGTTGATATGGCGCGGGGGGGGGACGAGCAGTACTTC. This gives the protein CASSLVDMARGGDEQYF. The rearrangement uses TRBV5-1 and TRBJ2-7, with TRBD2 identical over 9 bases. Germline assignment: CDR1 SGHRS and CDR2 YFSETQ. The ends lost 0 bases at V and 5 bases at J; junction bases unmatched: 12. The CDR3 totals 17 residues.

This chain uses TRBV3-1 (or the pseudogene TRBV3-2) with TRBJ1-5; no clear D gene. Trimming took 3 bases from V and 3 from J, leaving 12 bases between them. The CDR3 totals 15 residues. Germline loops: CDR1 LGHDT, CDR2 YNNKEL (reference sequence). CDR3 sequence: CASSQRAGDNQPQHF. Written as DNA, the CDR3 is TGTGCCAGCAGCCAGCGAGCGGGCGACAATCAGCCCCAGCATTTT.

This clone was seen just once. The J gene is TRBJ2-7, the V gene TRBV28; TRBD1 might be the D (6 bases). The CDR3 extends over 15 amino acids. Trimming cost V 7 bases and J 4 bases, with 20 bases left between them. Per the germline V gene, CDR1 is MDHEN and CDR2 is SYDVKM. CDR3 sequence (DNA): TGTGCCAGCACACCCGGGACACACACCTTTTACGAGCAGTACTTC. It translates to CASTPGTHTFYEQYF.

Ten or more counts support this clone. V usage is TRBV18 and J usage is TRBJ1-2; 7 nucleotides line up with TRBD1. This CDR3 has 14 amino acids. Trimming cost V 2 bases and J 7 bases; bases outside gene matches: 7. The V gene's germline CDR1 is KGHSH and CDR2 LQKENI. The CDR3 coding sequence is TGTGCCAGCTCACCAAGACAGGGTAGTCGTGGCTACACCTTC. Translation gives CASSPRQGSRGYTF. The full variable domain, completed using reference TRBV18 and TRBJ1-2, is NAGVMQNPRHLVRRRGQEARLRCSPMKGHSHVYWYRQLPEEGLKFMVYLQKENIIDESGMPKERFSAEFPKEGPSILRIQQVVRGDSAAYFCASSPRQGSRGYTFGSGTRLTVV.

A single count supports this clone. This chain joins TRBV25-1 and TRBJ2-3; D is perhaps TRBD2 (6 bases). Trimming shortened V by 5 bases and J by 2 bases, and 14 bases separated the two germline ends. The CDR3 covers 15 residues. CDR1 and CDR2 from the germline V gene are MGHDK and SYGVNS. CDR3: CASSSAGRVTDTQYF. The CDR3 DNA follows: TGTGCCAGCAGTTCCGCGGGACGGGTCACAGATACGCAGTATTTT.